Listed below are T cell receptor beta chains from one sample, sequenced in a study of shared clonotypes between healthy human individuals. The protocol was immunoSEQ multiplex PCR, while the TCRdb copy is restricted to in-frame clones and leaves out a portion. The profile shows a few million clones, more than 80% of them singletons. Sample: naive CD4+ T cells sorted from blood. These receptors were taken from a man aged 18 to 30 in good health. Both conserved end residues are part of each CDR3. Each record gives: J gene, clone size, V gene, D gene, CDR3 protein, CDR3 DNA. A D gene is named only where the DNA matches it firmly. Some rows mark clone size as missing; the rest say once, few, many or name a class of expanded clone.

J gene: TRBJ2-5; clone size: -; V gene: TRBV5-4; D gene: -; CDR3 protein: CASSPRGETQYF; CDR3 DNA: TGTGCCAGCAGCCCGAGGGGGGAGACCCAGTACTTC
J gene: TRBJ2-2; clone size: -; V gene: TRBV15; D gene: -; CDR3 protein: CATSRGDAATGELFF; CDR3 DNA: TGTGCCACCAGCAGAGGCGACGCGGCCACCGGGGAGCTGTTTTTT
J gene: TRBJ2-5; clone size: -; V gene: TRBV29-1; D gene: -; CDR3 protein: CSGAQETQYF; CDR3 DNA: TGCAGCGGAGCTCAAGAGACCCAGTACTTC
J gene: TRBJ1-5; clone size: -; V gene: TRBV5-8; D gene: TRBD1; CDR3 protein: CASRPGTGSPQHF; CDR3 DNA: TGTGCCAGTCGTCCCGGGACAGGTAGTCCCCAGCATTTT
J gene: TRBJ1-6; clone size: -; V gene: TRBV28; D gene: -; CDR3 protein: CASSLSDRQNSPLHF; CDR3 DNA: TGTGCCAGCAGTTTAAGTGACAGGCAAAATTCACCCCTCCACTTT
J gene: TRBJ1-2; clone size: -; V gene: TRBV28; D gene: -; CDR3 protein: CASSSWPNYGYTF; CDR3 DNA: TGTGCCAGCAGTTCTTGGCCTAACTATGGCTACACCTTC
J gene: TRBJ1-1; clone size: -; V gene: TRBV4-1; D gene: -; CDR3 protein: CASSQDQQLLMNTEAFF; CDR3 DNA: TGCGCCAGCAGCCAAGATCAACAGCTATTGATGAACACTGAAGCTTTCTTT
J gene: TRBJ2-3; clone size: -; V gene: TRBV5-4; D gene: -; CDR3 protein: CASSLNLIESSTDTQYF; CDR3 DNA: TGTGCCAGCAGCTTAAATCTCATCGAAAGTAGCACAGATACGCAGTATTTT
J gene: TRBJ1-4; clone size: -; V gene: TRBV7-8; D gene: TRBD1; CDR3 protein: CASSWGDRVEKLFF; CDR3 DNA: TGTGCCAGCAGCTGGGGGGACAGGGTTGAAAAACTGTTTTTT
J gene: TRBJ2-3; clone size: -; V gene: TRBV5-1; D gene: -; CDR3 protein: CASRSGGLTDTQYF; CDR3 DNA: TGCGCCAGCAGGTCCGGGGGCCTCACAGATACGCAGTATTTT
J gene: TRBJ2-7; clone size: once; V gene: TRBV10-3; D gene: -; CDR3 protein: CAISEGSPYEQYF; CDR3 DNA: TGTGCCATCAGTGAGGGATCCCCCTACGAGCAGTACTTC
J gene: TRBJ2-1; clone size: once; V gene: TRBV5-1; D gene: -; CDR3 protein: CASRREPGLSSYNEQFF; CDR3 DNA: TGCGCCAGCAGGCGCGAACCAGGGCTTAGCTCCTACAATGAGCAGTTCTTC
J gene: TRBJ2-3; clone size: -; V gene: TRBV6-1; D gene: -; CDR3 protein: CASSESDSRTDTQYF; CDR3 DNA: TGTGCCAGCAGTGAATCGGACTCCCGCACAGATACGCAGTATTTT
J gene: TRBJ2-1; clone size: -; V gene: TRBV4-3; D gene: -; CDR3 protein: CASSLDYNEQFF; CDR3 DNA: TGCGCCAGCAGCCTCGATTACAATGAGCAGTTCTTC
J gene: TRBJ2-1; clone size: -; V gene: TRBV7-9; D gene: TRBD2; CDR3 protein: CASSSSLTSGGRHEQFF; CDR3 DNA: TGTGCCAGCAGCTCTAGCCTAACTAGCGGGGGGCGTCATGAGCAGTTCTTC
J gene: TRBJ1-5; clone size: -; V gene: TRBV7-2; D gene: TRBD1; CDR3 protein: CASRPQGNQPQHF; CDR3 DNA: TGTGCCAGCAGGCCACAGGGGAATCAGCCCCAGCATTTT
J gene: TRBJ2-6; clone size: -; V gene: TRBV6-1; D gene: -; CDR3 protein: CASSDRQGRGTGANVLTF; CDR3 DNA: TGTGCCAGCAGTGATAGACAGGGGAGGGGAACTGGGGCCAACGTCCTGACTTTC
J gene: TRBJ2-7; clone size: -; V gene: TRBV6-5; D gene: -; CDR3 protein: CASTGLTPSYEQYF; CDR3 DNA: TGTGCCAGCACCGGACTGACCCCCTCCTACGAGCAGTACTTC
J gene: TRBJ2-2; clone size: -; V gene: TRBV19; D gene: -; CDR3 protein: CLSRRADTGELFF; CDR3 DNA: TGTCTCTCGCGCAGGGCCGACACCGGGGAGCTGTTTTTT
J gene: TRBJ2-1; clone size: -; V gene: TRBV12-5; D gene: -; CDR3 protein: CASGVAFGGFQFF; CDR3 DNA: TGTGCTAGTGGTGTGGCTTTCGGGGGATTCCAGTTCTTC
J gene: TRBJ1-1; clone size: -; V gene: TRBV11-1; D gene: TRBD1; CDR3 protein: CASSFGQGAVEAFF; CDR3 DNA: TGTGCCAGCAGCTTCGGACAGGGGGCCGTTGAAGCTTTCTTT
J gene: TRBJ1-3; clone size: -; V gene: TRBV18; D gene: TRBD1; CDR3 protein: CASSQGQGTLGNTIYF; CDR3 DNA: TGTGCCAGCTCACAGGGACAGGGTACGCTCGGAAACACCATATATTTT
J gene: TRBJ1-5; clone size: -; V gene: TRBV7-2; D gene: TRBD1; CDR3 protein: CASSSGGGQPQHF; CDR3 DNA: TGTGCCAGCAGCTCAGGGGGAGGTCAGCCCCAGCATTTT
J gene: TRBJ1-2; clone size: -; V gene: TRBV6-1; D gene: -; CDR3 protein: CASSEAAMLLWGGYTF; CDR3 DNA: TGTGCCAGCAGTGAAGCGGCTATGCTCCTATGGGGAGGCTACACCTTC
J gene: TRBJ2-5; clone size: -; V gene: TRBV15; D gene: -; CDR3 protein: CATSRPLSGHPEDF; CDR3 DNA: TGTGCCACCAGCAGACCGTTATCCGGACACCCTGAGGACTTC
J gene: TRBJ1-5; clone size: -; V gene: TRBV6-5; D gene: -; CDR3 protein: CASSYSSVSNQPQHF; CDR3 DNA: TGTGCCAGCAGTTACTCATCCGTTAGCAATCAGCCCCAGCATTTT